Presented here are 5 T cell receptor beta chains from one specimen sequenced in a study of Ad26.COV2.S vaccination and SARS-CoV-2 variants. As to treatment: over 15 received Ad26.COV2.S at low or high dose, single or two shots; 5 received placebo; per-sample allocation not given. Sampling took place 63 days after the first vaccine or placebo injection. The assay was immunoSEQ multiplex PCR, and TCRdb's table has in-frame clones only and misses some. Altogether fewer than 900,000 clones are present, about 90% being singletons, with the ten largest covering roughly 1.5%. The sequences come from peripheral blood, collected in a trial of Ad26.COV2.S vaccine versus placebo. All receptors derive from a person aged 18-60 years who received the Ad26.COV2.S COVID-19 vaccine or a placebo.

The chain recombines TRBV18 with TRBJ2-2; TRBD1 is a possible D gene (6 bases). Per germline, CDR1 KGHSH and CDR2 LQKENI. V was trimmed by 0 bases and J by 3 bases, leaving 11 bases between them. This CDR3 contains 16 residues. Written as DNA, the CDR3 is TGTGCCAGCTCACCACCCGCAGGACAGCACACCGGGGAGCTGTTTTTT. It encodes CASSPPAGQHTGELFF.

This chain uses TRBV7-9 with TRBJ1-6; unclear D gene. V was shortened by 3 bases and J by 0 bases, with 6 bases between the two germline ends. Germline CDR1 is SEHNR and CDR2 is FQNEAQ (reference sequence). The CDR3 has 15 residues. The CDR3 DNA is TGTGCCAGCAGCTTCCAGAGCTCCTATAATTCACCCCTCCACTTT. Its translation: CASSFQSSYNSPLHF.

The gene calls are TRBV6-6 and TRBJ2-7; D call uncertain. V dropped 4 bases and J dropped 2 bases, with 6 bases sitting between them. The CDR3 covers 12 residues. The V gene's germline CDR1 is MNHNY and CDR2 SVGAGI (reference sequence). The CDR3 DNA reads TGTGCCAGCAGTTCACTCGCCTACGAGCAGTACTTC. Its translation is CASSSLAYEQYF.

The CDR3 DNA reads as TGTGCCAGTAGTATCTTCAGCCAAGAGACCCAGTACTTC. Protein product: CASSIFSQETQYF. This rearrangement joins TRBV19 to TRBJ2-5; no clear D gene. The V gene lost 3 bases and the J gene lost 1 base, with 6 bases spanning the gap. The CDR3 contains 13 residues. CDR1 and CDR2 (germline): LNHDA, SQIVND (reference sequence).

The CDR3 DNA sequence: TGTGCCAGCAGTGAAGTGGACACTGAAGCTTTCTTT. This codes for CASSEVDTEAFF. V is TRBV2 and J is TRBJ1-1, with D uncertain. The V gene's germline CDR1 is SNHLY and CDR2 FYNNEI. The CDR3 contains 12 residues. The V and J ends lost 1 base and 3 bases respectively, with 3 bases between them.